This is a list of T cell receptor beta chains from one sample in a study of cytomegalovirus exposure and HLA in healthy donors. Sequenced by immunoSEQ multiplex PCR; TCRdb stores in-frame clones only, minus some. The sample shows around 300,000 clones, 70% to 90% of them seen only once. Sequenced input: PBMCs. The receptor source for this set is a woman aged 18-35 years in good health and CMV-seronegative. Both conserved end residues are part of each CDR3. Each record gives: CDR3 protein, V gene, J gene.

CDR3aa: CASSLGTADTQYF
v_gene: TRBV5-1
j_gene: TRBJ2-3

CDR3aa: CASSQDASGTEALVENSPLHF
v_gene: TRBV14
j_gene: TRBJ1-6

CDR3aa: CARSWGGWDRGHYEQYF
v_gene: TRBV7-5
j_gene: TRBJ2-7

CDR3aa: CASSFRAAGGSNEQFF
v_gene: TRBV5-6
j_gene: TRBJ2-1

CDR3aa: CASSTGGGSYEQYF
v_gene: TRBV6-1
j_gene: TRBJ2-7

CDR3aa: CASSPDSGSGELFF
v_gene: TRBV6-6
j_gene: TRBJ2-2

CDR3aa: CAVSTPTGVGYGYTF
v_gene: TRBV6-6
j_gene: TRBJ1-2

CDR3aa: CASSHSRETQYF
v_gene: TRBV4-1
j_gene: TRBJ2-5

CDR3aa: CASSVTGGAVYEQFF
v_gene: TRBV27
j_gene: TRBJ2-1

CDR3aa: CASSWAGAGGNQPQHF
v_gene: TRBV28
j_gene: TRBJ1-5

CDR3aa: CASSLEQLTYEQYF
v_gene: TRBV5-6
j_gene: TRBJ2-7

CDR3aa: CASRAQLAGGFNEQFF
v_gene: TRBV12-2
j_gene: TRBJ2-1

CDR3aa: CAWSDRIVEVSTDTQYF
v_gene: TRBV30
j_gene: TRBJ2-3

CDR3aa: CASSRGLAGGLSYEQYF
v_gene: TRBV4-2
j_gene: .

CDR3aa: CASSTGIESPLHF
v_gene: TRBV5-1
j_gene: TRBJ1-6

CDR3aa: CASSQGLTGLYGYTF
v_gene: TRBV14
j_gene: TRBJ1-2

CDR3aa: CASSLYSNQPQHF
v_gene: TRBV11-2
j_gene: TRBJ1-5

CDR3aa: CASSVDPGQLSSYEQYF
v_gene: TRBV9
j_gene: TRBJ2-7

CDR3aa: CASGLREVGTEAFF
v_gene: TRBV12-5
j_gene: TRBJ1-1

CDR3aa: CSVGDRGSDTQYF
v_gene: TRBV29-1
j_gene: TRBJ2-3

CDR3aa: CASSPYLLATSTDTQYF
v_gene: TRBV5-4
j_gene: TRBJ2-3

CDR3aa: CASSEVGGTVGNEQFF
v_gene: TRBV2
j_gene: TRBJ2-1

CDR3aa: CASSFNLQGRPNEKLFF
v_gene: TRBV5-6
j_gene: TRBJ1-4

CDR3aa: CASSVAGRQEQYF
v_gene: TRBV9
j_gene: TRBJ2-7

CDR3aa: CASSFRGRETQYF
v_gene: TRBV5-8
j_gene: TRBJ2-5

CDR3aa: CASSQAGGLQETQYF
v_gene: TRBV5-8
j_gene: TRBJ2-5

CDR3aa: CASSPRVRAVGNTIYF
v_gene: TRBV18
j_gene: TRBJ1-3

CDR3aa: CASSLGGPTEAFF
v_gene: TRBV5-4
j_gene: TRBJ1-1

CDR3aa: CAILDHGQNTEAFF
v_gene: TRBV2
j_gene: TRBJ1-1

CDR3aa: CASSLGLEGGDSPLHF
v_gene: TRBV7-8
j_gene: TRBJ1-6

CDR3aa: CAGSEDSNYGYTF
v_gene: TRBV25-1
j_gene: TRBJ1-2

CDR3aa: CASSLGAGRSGANVLTF
v_gene: TRBV5-6
j_gene: TRBJ2-6

CDR3aa: CASSGTGAADTQYF
v_gene: TRBV6-6
j_gene: TRBJ2-3

CDR3aa: CASSTGSTDTQYF
v_gene: TRBV7-8
j_gene: TRBJ2-3

CDR3aa: CAINSGGSSYNEQFF
v_gene: TRBV10-3
j_gene: TRBJ2-1

CDR3aa: CASRPGQGEGDNEQFF
v_gene: TRBV7-9
j_gene: TRBJ2-1

CDR3aa: CASSVGPGGDRIVSSYNSPLHF
v_gene: TRBV9
j_gene: TRBJ1-6

CDR3aa: CASRPWGQVNYGYTF
v_gene: TRBV6-6
j_gene: TRBJ1-2

CDR3aa: CASSLAREKETQYF
v_gene: TRBV5-1
j_gene: TRBJ2-5

CDR3aa: CASGGLSEQYF
v_gene: TRBV27
j_gene: TRBJ2-7